The 6 T cell receptor beta chains reported below all come from one sample, sequenced in a study of Ad26.COV2.S vaccination and SARS-CoV-2 variants. Treatment of the sample: some 20 received Ad26.COV2.S at low or high dose, single or two shots; several received placebo; per-sample allocation not given. All samples were drawn on day 63, counting from the first vaccine or placebo injection. The protocol was immunoSEQ multiplex PCR, while the TCRdb copy is restricted to in-frame clones and leaves out a portion. The sample has fewer than 800,000 clones, 89% seen once. This material consisted of peripheral blood, taken in a trial of Ad26.COV2.S vaccine versus placebo. The source of these receptors is a person aged 18-60 years who received the Ad26.COV2.S COVID-19 vaccine or a placebo.

The J gene is TRBJ2-3, the V gene TRBV6-5; D remains ambiguous. Trimming removed 1 base at V and 7 bases at J, with 3 bases between. There are 11 residues in the CDR3. Germline V gives CDR1 MNHEY, CDR2 SVGAGI. The DNA for the CDR3 is TGTGCCAGCAGTTACTTAAATACGCAGTATTTT. Translation gives CASSYLNTQYF.

This clone has just a few counts. This chain links TRBV10-2 with TRBJ2-1; unclear D gene. There are 15 residues in the CDR3. Trimming pared 8 bases from V and 5 bases from J, leaving 19 bases between. Germline-derived CDR1 and CDR2 are WSHSY and SAAADI. As DNA, the CDR3 is TGCGCCAGCCGAGGACCGGTTGTAGGCCACAATGAGCAGTTCTTC. It codes for CASRGPVVGHNEQFF.

This chain uses TRBV7-9 with TRBJ1-1; D is undetermined. V was pared by 3 bases and J by 4 bases, with 12 bases between. This CDR3 contains 14 residues. Germline V lookup: CDR1 SEHNR, CDR2 FQNEAQ (reference sequence). This CDR3 reads CASSFMGAGTEAFF. DNA for the CDR3: TGTGCCAGCAGCTTCATGGGAGCAGGCACTGAAGCTTTCTTT. Based on the CDR3 plus reference TRBV7-9 and TRBJ1-1, the full variable domain is DTGVSQNPRHKITKRGQNVTFRCDPISEHNRLYWYRQTLGQGPEFLTYFQNEAQLEKSRLLSDRFSAERPKGSFSTLEIQRTEQGDSAMYLCASSFMGAGTEAFFGQGTRLTVV.

The genes are TRBV16 and TRBJ2-1; D is possibly TRBD2 (6 bases). The CDR3 length is 14 residues. V dropped 3 bases and J dropped 7 bases, with 13 bases sitting between them. The germline CDR1 and CDR2 sequences are KGHSY and FQNENV. The CDR3 region has the DNA TGTGCCAGCAGCCACACCGGGACTTATAATGAGCAGTTCTTC. Its protein is CASSHTGTYNEQFF.

The rearrangement uses TRBV29-1 and TRBJ1-5; no clear D gene. The germline V and J ends were trimmed by 6 bases and 3 bases, with 12 bases remaining between them. Germline V gene data show CDR1 as SQVTM and CDR2 as ANQGSEA. The CDR3 loop spans 13 amino acids. CDR3 residues: CSVGWDLNQPQHF. CDR3 bases: TGCAGCGTGGGCTGGGATCTCAATCAGCCCCAGCATTTT.

Only one count was recorded for this clone. The genes are TRBV7-2 and TRBJ1-1; D not certain. Trimming stripped 5 bases from V and 0 bases from J, with 16 bases between. Germline CDR1 reads SGHTA; CDR2 reads FQGNSA. The CDR3 contains 16 residues. CDR3 protein: CASSQRRLGLNTEAFF. CDR3 sequence (DNA): TGTGCCAGCAGCCAGAGGCGCTTAGGGTTGAACACTGAAGCTTTCTTT.